Presented here are 10 T cell receptor beta chains from one specimen sequenced in a study of cytomegalovirus exposure and HLA in healthy donors. 13 Jbeta primers and 60 Vbeta primers were used for the PCR. The assay was immunoSEQ multiplex PCR, and TCRdb's table has in-frame clones only and misses some. The sample yields more than 110,000 clones, about 80% seen once. Sequencing was performed on PBMCs. These TCRs come from a man aged 40-49 years in good health and CMV-seropositive.

J is TRBJ2-5 and V is TRBV5-1; TRBD1 agrees at 7 bases. Trimming removed 4 bases from V and 4 bases from J; junction bases left unmatched: 13. Germline CDR1 is SGHRS and CDR2 is YFSETQ. The CDR3 length is 16 residues. CDR3 protein: CASSGVRQGIGETQYF. As DNA, the CDR3 is TGCGCCAGCAGCGGGGTGCGACAGGGAATTGGAGAGACCCAGTACTTC.

This clone was picked up a small number of times. The chain recombines TRBV5-1 with TRBJ1-4; the D gene is possibly TRBD1 (5 bases). The CDR3 is 14 residues long. Trimming took 0 bases from V and 2 from J, leaving 5 bases between them. From germline, CDR1 is SGHRS and CDR2 YFSETQ. CDR3 nucleotide sequence: TGCGCCAGCAGCTTGGAGGGGACTAATGAAAAACTGTTTTTT. Its translation is CASSLEGTNEKLFF. The whole variable domain, remainder taken from reference TRBV5-1 and TRBJ1-4, is KAGVTQTPRYLIKTRGQQVTLSCSPISGHRSVSWYQQTPGQGLQFLFEYFSETQRNKGNFPGRFSGRQFSNSRSEMNVSTLELGDSALYLCASSLEGTNEKLFFGSGTQLSVL.

The chain recombines TRBV30 with TRBJ2-2; 7 bases are a match to TRBD2. Germline values: CDR1 GTSNPN, CDR2 SVGIG (reference sequence). Unmatched junction bases numbered 9, after V lost 4 bases and J lost 1 base. CDR3 length: 16 amino acids. DNA for the CDR3: TGTGCCTGGACCCGCGGCGGGGGAGGGAACACCGGGGAGCTGTTTTTT. Residues: CAWTRGGGGNTGELFF.

This clone was counted between two and nine times. The CDR3 sequence: CATLSGGNQPQHF. The DNA of the CDR3 is TGTGCCACCCTAAGCGGGGGCAATCAGCCCCAGCATTTT. The chain combines TRBV19 with TRBJ1-5; no definite D call. The germline V and J ends were trimmed by 10 bases and 2 bases, with 12 bases remaining between them. From germline, CDR1 is LNHDA and CDR2 SQIVND (reference sequence). There are 13 residues in the CDR3.

This clone was recorded a few times. This CDR3 reads CASSPPPGLAGVETQYF. The CDR3 DNA is TGTGCCAGCAGTCCGCCGCCGGGACTAGCGGGAGTAGAGACCCAGTACTTC. J is TRBJ2-5 and V is TRBV27; the match to TRBD2 covers 14 bases. Trimming removed 5 bases from V and 4 bases from J; junction bases left unmatched: 9. This CDR3 region has 17 residues. The germline CDR1 and CDR2 sequences are MNHEY and SMNVEV (reference sequence).

The chain is built from TRBV30 and TRBJ2-7; perhaps TRBD1 as D (6 bases). CDR1 is GTSNPN, CDR2 SVGIG, per germline (reference sequence). The ends were cut back, 0 bases at V and 7 bases at J, with 7 bases in the middle. There are 11 residues in the CDR3. The CDR3: CAWSVQGEQYF. The CDR3 DNA reads TGTGCCTGGAGTGTACAGGGTGAGCAGTACTTC.

V and J are TRBV2 and TRBJ1-1, with D perhaps TRBD1 (6 bases). In germline, CDR1 is SNHLY, CDR2 FYNNEI. Trimming left V 5 bases short and J 6 bases short, with 13 bases between. The CDR3 contains 13 residues. In DNA, the CDR3 is TGTGCCAGCAGTCCTACAGGGACCCCTGAAGCTTTCTTT. Translating it yields CASSPTGTPEAFF.

Here the CDR3 DNA reads TGCGCCAGCAAGACAGGGAACCTAAATTCACCCCTCCACTTT. Protein sequence: CASKTGNLNSPLHF. V gene TRBV5-1 combines with J gene TRBJ1-6; 7 bases match TRBD1. The trim removed 6 bases at V and 7 bases at J, leaving 7 bases unmatched. CDR1 and CDR2 (germline): SGHRS, YFSETQ. This CDR3 has 14 amino acids. Full variable domain (outside the CDR3, taken from reference TRBV5-1 and TRBJ1-6): KAGVTQTPRYLIKTRGQQVTLSCSPISGHRSVSWYQQTPGQGLQFLFEYFSETQRNKGNFPGRFSGRQFSNSRSEMNVSTLELGDSALYLCASKTGNLNSPLHFGNGTRLTVT.

The chain is built from TRBV6-5 and TRBJ2-7; D is unresolved. This CDR3 has 14 amino acids. Deletions cut 0 bases from V and 2 bases from J, with 8 bases between. Germline loops: CDR1 MNHEY, CDR2 SVGAGI. The CDR3 loop is CASSYSWPAYEQYF. The DNA of the CDR3 is TGTGCCAGCAGTTACTCGTGGCCAGCCTACGAGCAGTACTTC.

Worth noting for this clone: The junction and the germline gene differ at one end; a read error may be behind it. This rearrangement joins TRBV2 to TRBJ2-7; 7 bases are shared with TRBD2. The CDR3 contains 13 residues. Germline CDR1 reads SNHLY; CDR2 reads FYNNEI. The CDR3 sequence is CASSEMVGEGPFF. The CDR3 coding sequence is TGTGCCAGCAGTGAAATGGTGGGGGAGGGACCATTTTTC.